A selection of T cell receptor beta chains follows, all from one sample in a study of blood T cell repertoires in COVID-19. Profiling relied on immunoSEQ multiplex PCR, and the TCRdb table lists in-frame clones only, not all of them. The repertoire has 65,000 or so clones, 87% of them found once; the top ten carry over 9%. The sequenced sample was peripheral blood. The receptors stem from a human donor with acute or convalescent COVID-19. The donor label of this sample is uncertain. The CDR3 runs from the conserved cysteine through the conserved F or W. D genes are given only for firm matches. Part of the rows lack a size; the others show once, few, many or a class for expanded clones.

V gene: TRBV3-1/TRBV3-2
CDR3 length: 15
D gene: TRBD2
J gene: TRBJ2-7
clone size: NA
CDR3 DNA: TGTGCCAGCAGTTACAAAGGTGTAGCGGGTTACGAGCAGTACTTC
CDR3 protein: CASSYKGVAGYEQYF

V gene: TRBV28
CDR3 length: 12
D gene: NA
J gene: TRBJ1-3
clone size: once
CDR3 DNA: TGTGCCAGCCGATCTTCCGCGAACACCATATATTTT
CDR3 protein: CASRSSANTIYF

V gene: TRBV27
CDR3 length: 16
D gene: TRBD2
J gene: TRBJ2-3
clone size: NA
CDR3 DNA: TGTGCCAGCAGCTCCCCGACTAGCCCTCGTCCAGATACGCAGTATTTT
CDR3 protein: CASSSPTSPRPDTQYF

V gene: TRBV11-2
CDR3 length: 14
D gene: TRBD2
J gene: TRBJ2-7
clone size: NA
CDR3 DNA: TGTGCCAGCAGCTCTACTAGCGGGACCTACGAGCAGTACTTC
CDR3 protein: CASSSTSGTYEQYF

V gene: TRBV13
CDR3 length: 14
D gene: TRBD1
J gene: TRBJ1-4
clone size: once
CDR3 DNA: TGTGCCAGCAGCGAGGGACAGGGGATTGAAAAACTGTTTTTT
CDR3 protein: CASSEGQGIEKLFF

V gene: TRBV7-2
CDR3 length: 16
D gene: NA
J gene: TRBJ2-1
clone size: NA
CDR3 DNA: TGTGCCAGCAGCTTAATTCTTCCGGGAGTTGCCAATGAGCAGTTCTTC
CDR3 protein: CASSLILPGVANEQFF

V gene: TRBV23-1
CDR3 length: 15
D gene: TRBD1
J gene: TRBJ1-6
clone size: once
CDR3 DNA: TGCGCCAGCAGTAACCGGGACAGGGAGAATTCACCCCTCCACTTT
CDR3 protein: CASSNRDRENSPLHF

V gene: TRBV10-2
CDR3 length: 15
D gene: TRBD1
J gene: TRBJ2-3
clone size: NA
CDR3 DNA: TGCGCCAGCAGTGGGTCAGGGGGCGCCACAGATACGCAGTATTTT
CDR3 protein: CASSGSGGATDTQYF

V gene: TRBV11-2
CDR3 length: 13
D gene: NA
J gene: TRBJ2-7
clone size: NA
CDR3 DNA: TGTGCCAGCAGCTTGAGTAGGGGAGGCGAGCAGTACTTC
CDR3 protein: CASSLSRGGEQYF

V gene: TRBV18
CDR3 length: 16
D gene: TRBD1
J gene: TRBJ1-3
clone size: once
CDR3 DNA: TGTGCCAGCTCCCGTGGACAGGGAGGGGCTGGAAACACCATATATTTT
CDR3 protein: CASSRGQGGAGNTIYF

V gene: TRBV6-6
CDR3 length: 16
D gene: TRBD1
J gene: TRBJ2-6
clone size: NA
CDR3 DNA: TGTGCCACCAGCCGACAGGGGGAGGCTGGGGCCAACGTCCTGACTTTC
CDR3 protein: CATSRQGEAGANVLTF

V gene: TRBV5-6
CDR3 length: 16
D gene: NA
J gene: TRBJ1-3
clone size: few
CDR3 DNA: TGTGCCAGCAGCTTCTCAGACAGGCGGGCTGGAAACACCATATATTTT
CDR3 protein: CASSFSDRRAGNTIYF

V gene: TRBV9
CDR3 length: 16
D gene: NA
J gene: TRBJ2-2
clone size: NA
CDR3 DNA: TGTGCCAGCAGCGTATCAAGCGCCCCGGGCACCGGGGAGCTGTTTTTT
CDR3 protein: CASSVSSAPGTGELFF

V gene: TRBV7-9
CDR3 length: 15
D gene: TRBD1
J gene: TRBJ1-4
clone size: NA
CDR3 DNA: TGTGCCAGCAGCTCCCGGGACAGGGTGAATGAAAAACTGTTTTTT
CDR3 protein: CASSSRDRVNEKLFF

V gene: TRBV5-1
CDR3 length: 15
D gene: TRBD1
J gene: TRBJ2-3
clone size: NA
CDR3 DNA: TGCGCCAGCAGCTTGGACAGGGGGCGCACAGATACGCAGTATTTT
CDR3 protein: CASSLDRGRTDTQYF

V gene: TRBV5-1
CDR3 length: 16
D gene: NA
J gene: TRBJ2-1
clone size: NA
CDR3 DNA: TGCGCCAGCAGCTTGGTTAGCGGTGGCTCCTACAATGAGCAGTTCTTC
CDR3 protein: CASSLVSGGSYNEQFF

V gene: TRBV19
CDR3 length: 15
D gene: NA
J gene: TRBJ1-4
clone size: NA
CDR3 DNA: TGTGCCAGTAGCGCGAGAACTACAACTAATGAAAAACTGTTTTTT
CDR3 protein: CASSARTTTNEKLFF

V gene: TRBV28
CDR3 length: 14
D gene: TRBD2
J gene: TRBJ2-1
clone size: NA
CDR3 DNA: TGTGCCAGCAGTCTCGGGACTAACTACAATGAGCAGTTCTTC
CDR3 protein: CASSLGTNYNEQFF

V gene: TRBV7-2
CDR3 length: 15
D gene: TRBD2
J gene: TRBJ2-1
clone size: few
CDR3 DNA: TGTGCCAGCAGCAGCGGACTAGCGGGAGACAATGAGCAGTTCTTC
CDR3 protein: CASSSGLAGDNEQFF

V gene: TRBV7-9
CDR3 length: 13
D gene: NA
J gene: TRBJ2-3
clone size: NA
CDR3 DNA: TGTGCCAGCAGCTTAGTTATGACAGATACGCAGTATTTT
CDR3 protein: CASSLVMTDTQYF

V gene: TRBV3-1/TRBV3-2
CDR3 length: 17
D gene: TRBD2
J gene: TRBJ2-3
clone size: NA
CDR3 DNA: TGTGCCAGCAGCCAAGATGGTAGTAGCGGGGCCACAGATACGCAGTATTTT
CDR3 protein: CASSQDGSSGATDTQYF

V gene: TRBV6-5
CDR3 length: 12
D gene: NA
J gene: TRBJ1-1
clone size: NA
CDR3 DNA: TGTGCCAGCAGGACAAGGAACACTGAAGCTTTCTTT
CDR3 protein: CASRTRNTEAFF

V gene: TRBV28
CDR3 length: 13
D gene: NA
J gene: TRBJ1-2
clone size: NA
CDR3 DNA: TGTGCCAGCAGCCTAGGGGTTTACTATGGCTACACCTTC
CDR3 protein: CASSLGVYYGYTF

V gene: TRBV20-1
CDR3 length: 14
D gene: NA
J gene: TRBJ1-1
clone size: NA
CDR3 DNA: TGCAGTGCTAGTCGGGCAGGGATCTTAGCTGAAGCTTTCTTT
CDR3 protein: CSASRAGILAEAFF

V gene: TRBV4-2
CDR3 length: 18
D gene: NA
J gene: TRBJ1-5
clone size: NA
CDR3 DNA: TGTGCCAGCAGCCGCCTAACAGGGCCCGAGGGGAGCAATCAGCCCCAGCATTTT
CDR3 protein: CASSRLTGPEGSNQPQHF